Following are 24 T cell receptor beta chains from one sample sequenced in a study of CD8+ T cells in alopecia areata. TCR sequencing used cDNA made by reverse transcription of extracted RNA. Data came from immunoSEQ multiplex PCR; TCRdb stores just in-frame clones and leaves some out. The data contain around 140,000 clones, roughly 61% of them seen just once; the ten biggest clones take up roughly 6.5%. Material: CD4+ T cells sorted from blood, obtained at week 0. These receptors were collected from a human donor with alopecia areata.

The rearrangement links TRBV5-1 to TRBJ2-1, with TRBD1 as a possible D gene (5 bases). Germline V lookup: CDR1 SGHRS, CDR2 YFSETQ. This CDR3 spans 12 amino acids. V lost 0 bases and J lost 9, with 7 bases in between. The chain's CDR3 is CASSLEGAEQFF. The DNA for the CDR3 is TGCGCCAGCAGCTTGGAAGGGGCTGAGCAGTTCTTC. The variable domain in full, with the rest retrieved from reference TRBV5-1 and TRBJ2-1, is KAGVTQTPRYLIKTRGQQVTLSCSPISGHRSVSWYQQTPGQGLQFLFEYFSETQRNKGNFPGRFSGRQFSNSRSEMNVSTLELGDSALYLCASSLEGAEQFFGPGTRLTVL.

The J gene is TRBJ1-2, the V gene TRBV5-6; 9 nucleotides match TRBD1. Trimming took 1 base from V and 5 from J; bases not matched to a gene: 3. The CDR3 totals 14 residues. Germline V gene lookup returns CDR1 SGHDT and CDR2 YYEEEE. In nucleotides, the CDR3 is TGTGCCAGCAGCTTGACGGGACAGGGTTATGGCTACACCTTC. Translation: CASSLTGQGYGYTF.

The table lists this clone with a few counts. The gene calls are TRBV7-9 and TRBJ1-2, with TRBD1 as a possible D gene (5 bases). Trimming removed 5 bases from V and 2 bases from J, with 9 bases in between. This CDR3 spans 13 amino acids. The V gene's germline CDR1 is SEHNR and CDR2 FQNEAQ (reference sequence). The CDR3 loop reads CASSRGINYGYTF. As DNA, the CDR3 is TGTGCCAGCAGCCGGGGGATCAACTATGGCTACACCTTC.

This clone was detected a few times. CDR3 region: CASRAGSTGANVLTF. The CDR3 region has the DNA TGTGCCAGCAGGGCAGGGTCAACTGGGGCCAACGTCCTGACTTTC. V and J are TRBV28 and TRBJ2-6, with D perhaps matching TRBD1 (5 bases). Germline V gene data show CDR1 as MDHEN and CDR2 as SYDVKM. The CDR3 covers 15 residues. The germline V and J ends were trimmed by 6 bases and 2 bases, with 11 bases remaining between them. Variable domain in full (rest from reference TRBV28 and TRBJ2-6): DVKVTQSSRYLVKRTGEKVFLECVQDMDHENMFWYRQDPGLGLRLIYFSYDVKMKEKGDIPEGYSVSREKKERFSLILESASTNQTSMYLCASRAGSTGANVLTFGAGSRLTVL.

This chain uses TRBV15 with TRBJ1-6; D uncertain. Germline CDR1 is LNHNV and CDR2 is YYDKDF (reference sequence). V lost 0 bases and J 9 bases, leaving 3 bases between the germline ends. The CDR3 covers 12 residues. The CDR3 DNA reads as TGTGCCACCAGCAGAGATCTTTCACCCCTCCACTTT. Amino acid sequence: CATSRDLSPLHF.

This rearrangement joins TRBV15 to TRBJ2-1; the D is unclear. The CDR3 is 13 residues long. Germline-derived CDR1 and CDR2 are LNHNV and YYDKDF (reference sequence). The ends were cut back, 8 bases at V and 5 bases at J, with 13 bases in the middle. Here the CDR3 reads CATDWERNNEQFF. In DNA form, the CDR3 reads TGTGCCACCGATTGGGAACGGAACAATGAGCAGTTCTTC.

The chain is built from TRBV6-1 and TRBJ1-2, with D perhaps matching TRBD1 (5 bases). Per the germline V gene, CDR1 is MNHNS and CDR2 is SASEGT. V dropped 2 bases and J dropped 4 bases, with 14 bases sitting between them. The CDR3 length is 15 residues. CDR3 sequence (DNA): TGTGCCAGCAGTGAATCAAGCACTCAGGGCTATGGCTACACCTTC. Its protein is CASSESSTQGYGYTF.

V and J are TRBV2 and TRBJ2-1, with 10 positions matching TRBD1. Germline V gene data show CDR1 as SNHLY and CDR2 as FYNNEI. J lost 7 bases, V lost 5 bases, and 5 bases had no gene match. This CDR3 is built from 14 residues. In DNA form, the CDR3 reads TGTGCCAGCAGTCCCGGGACAGGGGCTAATGAGCAGTTCTTC. Its protein is CASSPGTGANEQFF.

The chain links TRBV6-5 to TRBJ2-5; possibly TRBD2 for D (7 bases). The length of the CDR3 is 11 residues. Trimming removed 6 bases from V and 10 bases from J, with 12 bases in between. The germline V gene encodes CDR1 MNHEY and CDR2 SVGAGI. The CDR3 reads CASSTGRDQYF. The CDR3 coding sequence is TGTGCCAGCAGCACAGGGAGGGACCAGTACTTC.

This clone was observed many times. The chain employs TRBV7-9 and TRBJ2-2; weak D call: TRBD2 (6 bases). The CDR3 has 15 residues. V lost 5 bases, J lost 1 base, and 11 bases lay in between. CDR1 and CDR2 (germline): SEHNR, FQNEAQ (reference sequence). The CDR3 DNA reads as TGTGCCAGCAGCCCCGGGACTCGGAACACCGGGGAGCTGTTTTTT. The encoded protein is CASSPGTRNTGELFF. Full variable domain (rest looked up from reference TRBV7-9 and TRBJ2-2): DTGVSQNPRHKITKRGQNVTFRCDPISEHNRLYWYRQTLGQGPEFLTYFQNEAQLEKSRLLSDRFSAERPKGSFSTLEIQRTEQGDSAMYLCASSPGTRNTGELFFGEGSRLTVL.

The chain has TRBV2 and TRBJ1-2; maybe TRBD1 (5 bases). Trimming shortened V by 4 bases and J by 4 bases, and 7 bases separated the two germline ends. This CDR3 is built from 12 residues. The V gene's germline CDR1 is SNHLY and CDR2 FYNNEI. CDR3 in DNA: TGTGCCAGCAGTGCCGACAGCTATGGCTACACCTTC. Its protein product is CASSADSYGYTF. Using reference TRBV2 and TRBJ1-2 for the parts outside the CDR3, the full variable domain is EPEVTQTPSHQVTQMGQEVILRCVPISNHLYFYWYRQILGQKVEFLVSFYNNEISEKSEIFDDQFSVERPDGSNFTLKIRSTKLEDSAMYFCASSADSYGYTFGSGTRLTVV.

In this sample, this clone turned up a few times. The V gene is TRBV7-2, the J gene TRBJ2-2; 9 positions match TRBD2. This CDR3 contains 16 residues. After removal of 5 bases from V and 4 bases from J, the junction contained 8 bases not matched to a gene. The germline gives CDR1 SGHTA, CDR2 FQGNSA. CDR3 DNA sequence: TGTGCCAGCAGCCCGACTAGCGGAGAACTCACCGGGGAGCTGTTTTTT. Translating it yields CASSPTSGELTGELFF. The whole variable domain, filled in from reference TRBV7-2 and TRBJ2-2, reads GAGVSQSPSNKVTEKGKDVELRCDPISGHTALYWYRQSLGQGLEFLIYFQGNSAPDKSGLPSDRFSAERTGGSVSTLTIQRTQQEDSAVYLCASSPTSGELTGELFFGEGSRLTVL.

V usage is TRBV6-5 and J usage is TRBJ2-5; D may be TRBD1 (6 bases). With 7 bases removed from V and 5 bases from J, the gap between germline ends came to 20 bases. Germline loops: CDR1 MNHEY, CDR2 SVGAGI. The CDR3 has 15 amino acids. For the CDR3, the DNA is TGTGCCAGCACTCCCCTCAACAGGGTTGGGGAGACCCAGTACTTC. This gives the protein CASTPLNRVGETQYF.

V gene TRBV5-6 combines with J gene TRBJ2-1; no definite D call. V was pared by 3 bases and J by 0 bases, with 13 bases between. Germline CDR1 and CDR2: SGHDT and YYEEEE. The CDR3 consists of 16 residues. CDR3 amino acids: CASSSVVVSSYNEQFF. CDR3 nucleotide sequence: TGTGCCAGCAGCTCCGTGGTCGTGAGCTCCTACAATGAGCAGTTCTTC.

This clone was counted a few times. V is TRBV7-2 and J is TRBJ2-3; D is ambiguous. Per the germline V gene, CDR1 is SGHTA and CDR2 is FQGNSA. V dropped 1 base and J dropped 3 bases, with 5 bases sitting between them. This CDR3 comprises 13 residues. CDR3 sequence: CASSLDWTDTQYF. As DNA, the CDR3 is TGTGCCAGCAGCTTAGATTGGACAGATACGCAGTATTTT.

The chain recombines TRBV30 with TRBJ2-1; 7 bases agree with TRBD2. Germline lookup yields CDR1 GTSNPN and CDR2 SVGIG (reference sequence). The CDR3 extends over 13 amino acids. V gave up 0 bases and J gave up 12 bases; unmatched junction bases: 8. The CDR3 nucleotides are TGTGCCTGGAGTGTACCTGGGGGGGATCGGCAGTTCTTC. This encodes CAWSVPGGDRQFF.

The V call is TRBV15, the J call TRBJ1-6; 9 bases agree with TRBD1. Germline V gene lookup returns CDR1 LNHNV and CDR2 YYDKDF (reference sequence). This CDR3 spans 13 amino acids. V dropped 6 bases and J dropped 14; count of bases not matched to a gene: 8. CDR3 residues: CATSSTGGFTLHF. DNA of the CDR3: TGTGCCACCAGTTCGACAGGGGGATTCACCCTCCACTTT.

The genes are TRBV2 and TRBJ2-4, with 10 bases matching TRBD1. The CDR3 runs to 14 residues. CDR1 and CDR2 from the germline V gene are SNHLY and FYNNEI. V was pared by 6 bases and J by 7 bases, with 6 bases of the junction left unmatched. CDR3 loop: CASRTGTGDNIQYF. The CDR3 region has the DNA TGTGCCAGCAGGACCGGGACAGGGGATAACATTCAGTACTTC.

The chain links TRBV5-4 to TRBJ1-1; D perhaps matches TRBD1 (6 bases). The germline CDR1 and CDR2 sequences are SGHNT and YYREEE (reference sequence). The CDR3 has 14 residues. V shed 4 bases and J shed 7 bases, with 17 bases lying between them. The CDR3 loop reads CASSLAGHRVEAFF. DNA for the CDR3: TGTGCCAGCAGCCTGGCGGGACACAGAGTTGAAGCTTTCTTT.

This chain links TRBV4-1 with TRBJ2-1; TRBD1 agrees at 8 bases. Germline assignment: CDR1 MGHRA and CDR2 YSYEKL. The CDR3 runs 15 residues. Losses at the gene ends were 4 bases for V and 2 bases for J; bases not matched to a gene: 4. The chain's CDR3 is CASSRGTGPYNEQFF. CDR3 in DNA: TGCGCCAGCAGCCGCGGGACAGGACCCTACAATGAGCAGTTCTTC.

The chain has TRBV5-1 and TRBJ2-5, with a tentative D call TRBD2 (6 bases). V was cut by 5 bases and J by 1 base, with 9 bases left in between. Germline CDR1 reads SGHRS; CDR2 reads YFSETQ. This CDR3 comprises 13 residues. The CDR3 sequence: CASREGSQETQYF. The CDR3 DNA sequence: TGCGCCAGCAGGGAGGGATCCCAAGAGACCCAGTACTTC.

The rearrangement uses TRBV30 and TRBJ1-1, with D possibly matching TRBD1 (5 bases). The ends were cut back, 6 bases at V and 4 bases at J, with 15 bases in the middle. CDR1 is GTSNPN, CDR2 SVGIG, per germline (reference sequence). The CDR3 is made up of 13 amino acids. CDR3 protein: CACHRGAPTEAFF. CDR3 nucleotides: TGTGCCTGCCATAGAGGGGCTCCCACTGAAGCTTTCTTT.

For this clone: The same CDR3 arises from other DNA sequences in this sample as well. The chain joins TRBV5-1 to TRBJ1-1, with TRBD1 as a possible D gene (5 bases). The CDR3 length is 13 residues. V was shortened by 1 base and J by 4 bases, with 8 bases between the two germline ends. Germline lookup yields CDR1 SGHRS and CDR2 YFSETQ. CDR3 in DNA: TGCGCCAGCAGCTTGACGGGGGGCACTGAAGCTTTCTTT. Translation gives CASSLTGGTEAFF.

The V gene is TRBV2, the J gene TRBJ1-2; TRBD1 matches 7 bases. The CDR3 has 13 residues. Germline assignment: CDR1 SNHLY and CDR2 FYNNEI. V lost 4 bases, J lost 6 bases, and 5 bases stayed unmatched. CDR3 sequence (DNA): TGTGCCAGCAGTGTTATAACAGGGGATGGCTACACCTTC. Protein sequence: CASSVITGDGYTF.